This TCR beta chain was observed in a study of T cell changes during pregnancy in multiple sclerosis. The CDR3 runs to 11 residues. Trimming took off 3 bases at V and 4 bases at J, with 4 bases between the two ends. CDR1 and CDR2 from the germline V gene are SGHTA and FQGNSA. The table came from immunoSEQ multiplex PCR; TCRdb's copy has only in-frame clones and leaves some out. The sample lists over 75,000 clones, over 80% seen once, with over 2% in the top ten. This sequence joins TRBV7-2 and TRBJ2-7; D call uncertain. The sample in question was peripheral blood, obtained in the first trimester of pregnancy. The sequence was collected from a female donor with multiple sclerosis, enrolled in a pregnancy study. The CDR3: CASSFKYEQYF. CDR3 in DNA: TGTGCCAGCAGCTTTAAATACGAGCAGTACTTC.